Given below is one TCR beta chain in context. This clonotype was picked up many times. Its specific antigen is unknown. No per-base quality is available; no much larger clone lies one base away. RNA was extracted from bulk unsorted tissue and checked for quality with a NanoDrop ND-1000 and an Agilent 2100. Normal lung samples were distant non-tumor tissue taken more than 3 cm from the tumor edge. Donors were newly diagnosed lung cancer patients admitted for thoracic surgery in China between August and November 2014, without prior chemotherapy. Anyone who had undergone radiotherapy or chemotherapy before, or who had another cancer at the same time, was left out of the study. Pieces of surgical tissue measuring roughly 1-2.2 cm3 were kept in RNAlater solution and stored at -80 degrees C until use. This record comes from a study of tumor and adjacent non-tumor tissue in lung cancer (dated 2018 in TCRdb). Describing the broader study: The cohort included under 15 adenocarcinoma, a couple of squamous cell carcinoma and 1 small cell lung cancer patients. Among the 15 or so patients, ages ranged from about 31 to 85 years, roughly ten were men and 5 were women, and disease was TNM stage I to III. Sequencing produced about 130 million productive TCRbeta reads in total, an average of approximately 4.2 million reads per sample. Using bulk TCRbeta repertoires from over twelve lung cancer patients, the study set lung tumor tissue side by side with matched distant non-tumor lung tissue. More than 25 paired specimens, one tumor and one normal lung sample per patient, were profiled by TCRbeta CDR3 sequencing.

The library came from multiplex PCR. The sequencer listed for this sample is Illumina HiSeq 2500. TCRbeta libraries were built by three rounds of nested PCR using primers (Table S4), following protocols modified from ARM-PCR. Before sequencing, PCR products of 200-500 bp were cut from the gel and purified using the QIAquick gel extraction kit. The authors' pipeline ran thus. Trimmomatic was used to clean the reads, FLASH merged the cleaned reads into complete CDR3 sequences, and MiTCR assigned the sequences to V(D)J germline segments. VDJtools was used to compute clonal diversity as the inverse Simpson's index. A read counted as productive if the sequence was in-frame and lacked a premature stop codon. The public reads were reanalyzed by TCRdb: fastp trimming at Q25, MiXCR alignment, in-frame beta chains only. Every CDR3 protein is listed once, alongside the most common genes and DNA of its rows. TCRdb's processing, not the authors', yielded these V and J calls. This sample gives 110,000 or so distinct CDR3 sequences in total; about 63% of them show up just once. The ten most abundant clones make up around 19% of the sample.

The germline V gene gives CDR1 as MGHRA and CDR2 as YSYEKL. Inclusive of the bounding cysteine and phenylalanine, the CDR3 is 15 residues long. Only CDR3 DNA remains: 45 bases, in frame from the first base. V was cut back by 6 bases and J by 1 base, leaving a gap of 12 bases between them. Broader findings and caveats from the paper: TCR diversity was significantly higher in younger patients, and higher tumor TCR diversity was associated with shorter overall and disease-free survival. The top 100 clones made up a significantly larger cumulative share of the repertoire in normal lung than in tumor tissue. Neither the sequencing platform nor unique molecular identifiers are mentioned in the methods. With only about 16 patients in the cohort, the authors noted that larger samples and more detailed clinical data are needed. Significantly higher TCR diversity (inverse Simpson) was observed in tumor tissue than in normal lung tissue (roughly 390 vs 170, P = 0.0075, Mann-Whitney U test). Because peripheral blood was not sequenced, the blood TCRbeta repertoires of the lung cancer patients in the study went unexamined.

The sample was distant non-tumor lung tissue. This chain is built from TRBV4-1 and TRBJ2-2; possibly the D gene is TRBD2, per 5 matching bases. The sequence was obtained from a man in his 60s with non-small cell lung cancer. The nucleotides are TGCGCCAGCAGGAGGGCAGAGAGGAACACCGGGGAGCTGTTTTTT. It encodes CASRRAERNTGELFF.